This T cell receptor (beta chain) derives from a study of spatial heterogeneity in lung cancer. Whole-study context: Alpha-chain sequences were consistently detected in smaller numbers than beta-chain sequences.

Whole-study results and caveats: Tumor TCRs that were ubiquitous and expanded showed up in blood more at resection than follow-up.

This sample's time point: sample taken at primary tumor resection. Sequencing of whole RNA from tumor, nontumor lung or frozen PBMC involved no sorting. TCRdb redid the calling of the 5' RACE reads with MiXCR, one entry per CDR3 protein. Of about 26,000 distinct CDR3 sequences in the sample, roughly 13% were seen once. This clonotype was counted many times. Its antigen remains unidentified. Germline V gives CDR1 SGHTA, CDR2 FQGNSA. This CDR3 spans 12 amino acids. Trimming left V 5 bases short and J 4 bases short, with 8 bases between. The source is a female donor with early-stage non-small cell lung cancer. The gene calls are TRBV7-2 and TRBJ1-2; D remains ambiguous. This specimen consisted of PBMCs, obtained at surgery. CDR3 region: CASSQTGYGYTF. For the CDR3, the DNA is TGTGCCAGCAGCCAGACGGGCTATGGCTACACCTTC.